This T cell receptor beta chain emerged from a study of blood T cell repertoires in COVID-19. Across the study: Samples taken during acute and convalescent COVID-19 were collected in the United States, Italy and Spain. PBMCs, B-cell-depleted T cells, or T cells provided the cDNA or gDNA that made up the material.

As processed by the authors: Amplification with reference gene primers provided the estimates of nucleated cell counts. Sequenced by immunoSEQ multiplex PCR; TCRdb stores in-frame clones only, minus some. V, J and clone size are taken as reported in that table, and D and trimming were inferred from the DNA itself. This sample has some 350,000 clones; 90% occur once, and the top ten carry about 6.5%. The CDR3 spans 14 residues. Germline V CDR1 and CDR2: SGDLS, YYNGEE. The ends were cut back, 4 bases at V and 7 bases at J, with 17 bases in the middle. Source material: peripheral blood. The chain has TRBV9 and TRBJ1-2, with D perhaps matching TRBD1 (6 bases). The receptor was derived from a young man with active or convalescent COVID-19. The CDR3 region is CASSPDRRSFGYTF. The CDR3 DNA reads as TGTGCCAGCAGCCCCGACAGGCGGTCCTTTGGCTACACCTTC.